The 10 T cell receptor beta chains given below trace back to one sample, sequenced in a study of cytomegalovirus exposure and HLA in healthy donors. The PCR made use of 60 Vbeta and 13 Jbeta primers. TCRdb's table, derived via immunoSEQ multiplex PCR, lists solely in-frame clones and lacks some. Of 150,000 to 250,000 clones in the sample, around four fifths were seen once. Material: PBMCs. Receptors were obtained from a woman aged 50 to 60 in good health and CMV-seropositive.

The chain couples TRBV28 to TRBJ1-4; D is undetermined. The CDR3 has 14 residues. In germline, CDR1 is MDHEN, CDR2 SYDVKM. V lost 3 bases and J 7 bases, leaving 12 bases between the germline ends. CDR3 in amino acids: CASSFTSNGEKLFF. CDR3 DNA: TGTGCCAGCAGTTTCACAAGTAATGGTGAAAAACTGTTTTTT.

This clone has a single count. The genes are TRBV5-1 and TRBJ2-1; TRBD2 matches at 11 bases. This CDR3 region has 16 residues. V gave up 6 bases and J gave up 4 bases; unmatched junction bases: 9. CDR1 SGHRS and CDR2 YFSETQ come from the germline V gene. The CDR3 nucleotides read TGCGCCAGCAACTCGACCGGGACTAGCGGATACAATGAGCAGTTCTTC. As protein: CASNSTGTSGYNEQFF.

This clone was found a few times. The chain links TRBV27 to TRBJ2-2; TRBD2 matches at 10 bases. Looked up from germline, CDR1 is MNHEY and CDR2 is SMNVEV (reference sequence). CDR3 length: 15 residues. V was pared by 3 bases and J by 6 bases, with 4 bases of the junction left unmatched. This CDR3 is CASSLLAGVPGELFF. DNA for the CDR3: TGTGCCAGCAGTTTGCTAGCGGGAGTACCCGGGGAGCTGTTTTTT.

This chain links TRBV7-6 with TRBJ1-6; 8 bases fit TRBD1. Unmatched junction bases numbered 5, after V lost 1 base and J lost 9 bases. This CDR3 comprises 15 residues. CDR1 is SGHVS, CDR2 FNYEAQ, per germline. The CDR3 loop reads CASSLGTGMSSPLHF. DNA of the CDR3: TGTGCCAGCAGCTTAGGGACAGGGATGAGTTCACCCCTCCACTTT.

This chain connects TRBV27 to TRBJ2-1; D not certain. Deletions cut 3 bases from V and 4 bases from J, with 10 bases between. This CDR3 comprises 14 residues. Germline loops: CDR1 MNHEY, CDR2 SMNVEV (reference sequence). CDR3 loop: CASSLAVSYNEQFF. As DNA, the CDR3 is TGTGCCAGCAGTTTGGCGGTTTCGTACAATGAGCAGTTCTTC.

The DNA of the CDR3 is TGTGCCAGCTCAAGGACCGGGGGGGGCAACGCGGATGAGCAGTTCTTC. Encoded protein: CASSRTGGGNADEQFF. The chain links TRBV18 to TRBJ2-1, with TRBD2 matching 8 bases. From germline, CDR1 is KGHSH and CDR2 LQKENI. Losses at the gene ends were 5 bases for V and 8 bases for J; bases not matched to a gene: 14. The CDR3 is 16 residues long.

This chain connects TRBV18 to TRBJ1-3, with D perhaps TRBD1 (5 bases). In germline, CDR1 is KGHSH, CDR2 LQKENI. CDR3 length: 15 amino acids. V shed 2 bases and J shed 4 bases, with 12 bases lying between them. The CDR3 bases are TGTGCCAGCTCACCAGTGCGGGGGTCCGGAAACACCATATATTTT. Protein sequence: CASSPVRGSGNTIYF.

This clone was observed once. The V call is TRBV7-2, the J call TRBJ2-1, with 7 bases lining up with TRBD2. Germline CDR1 is SGHTA and CDR2 is FQGNSA. The CDR3 is made up of 14 amino acids. After removal of 5 bases from V and 5 bases from J, the junction contained 6 bases not matched to a gene. CDR3 bases: TGTGCCAGCAGCCAAGCGGGGAACCACAATGAGCAGTTCTTC. This translates into CASSQAGNHNEQFF.

The chain carries TRBV28 and TRBJ2-4; D is uncertain. Germline V lookup: CDR1 MDHEN, CDR2 SYDVKM. The CDR3 loop spans 19 amino acids. Trimming removed 1 base from V and 2 bases from J, with 21 bases in between. The CDR3 is CASSLSKIKTEQPKNIQYF. The CDR3 DNA sequence: TGTGCCAGCAGTTTATCCAAGATAAAGACGGAGCAACCCAAAAACATTCAGTACTTC.

The genes are TRBV29-1 and TRBJ1-4; TRBD1 agrees at 8 bases. Unmatched junction bases numbered 5, after V lost 6 bases and J lost 8 bases. The CDR3 is 12 amino acids. The germline gives CDR1 SQVTM, CDR2 ANQGSEA. CDR3 coding DNA: TGCAGCGTGACAGGGGCAGGAGAAAAACTGTTTTTT. It encodes CSVTGAGEKLFF.